Reported below is one T cell receptor beta chain. Antigen: not known. The CDR3 loop spans 15 amino acids. The germline V gene has CDR1 MDHEN and CDR2 SYDVKM. The germline V and J ends were trimmed by 5 bases and 0 bases, with 13 bases remaining between them. This record comes from a study of cytomegalovirus exposure and HLA in healthy donors. PCR amplification relied on 60 Vbeta primers (plus 13 Jbeta primers). Generated by immunoSEQ multiplex PCR, the TCRdb table keeps only in-frame clones and is missing some. Of roughly 150,000 clones listed, 70% to 80% are singletons. Whole-study results and caveats: Previously analyzed data showed that most TCR beta V segments were productive at a frequency of about 87% or about 30%.

The receptor was isolated from a woman between 35 and 50 years old in good health and CMV-seronegative. This chain links TRBV28 with TRBJ1-1; possibly TRBD1 for D (6 bases). The specimen sequenced was PBMCs. CDR3 region: CASSPRGGMNTEAFF. CDR3 coding DNA: TGTGCCAGCAGTCCCAGAGGGGGTATGAACACTGAAGCTTTCTTT.